This T cell receptor beta chain was sequenced for a study of T cell responses to AZD1222 COVID-19 vaccine. Comments on this clone: The identical CDR3 is also encoded by other nucleotide sequences in the sample.

The germline gives CDR1 SGDLS, CDR2 YYNGEE. Trimming cost V 2 bases and J 0 bases, with 8 bases left between them. This CDR3 is built from 14 residues. Using immunoSEQ multiplex PCR, the repertoire was profiled, and TCRdb retains in-frame clones only, with some absent. This sample has tens of thousands of clones; 80% to 95% occur once, and the top ten carry 3.5% to 5%. Sequenced material: peripheral blood, taken on day 0 of MenACWY control vaccination. This sequence originates from an adult in good health. The chain couples TRBV9 to TRBJ1-1, with D unclear. This chain's CDR3 is CASSVLSVNTEAFF. CDR3 DNA sequence: TGTGCCAGCAGCGTGTTATCCGTGAACACTGAAGCTTTCTTT. Full variable domain (missing parts from reference TRBV9 and TRBJ1-1): DSGVTQTPKHLITATGQRVTLRCSPRSGDLSVYWYQQSLDQGLQFLIQYYNGEERAKGNILERFSAQQFPDLHSELNLSSLELGDSALYFCASSVLSVNTEAFFGQGTRLTVV.